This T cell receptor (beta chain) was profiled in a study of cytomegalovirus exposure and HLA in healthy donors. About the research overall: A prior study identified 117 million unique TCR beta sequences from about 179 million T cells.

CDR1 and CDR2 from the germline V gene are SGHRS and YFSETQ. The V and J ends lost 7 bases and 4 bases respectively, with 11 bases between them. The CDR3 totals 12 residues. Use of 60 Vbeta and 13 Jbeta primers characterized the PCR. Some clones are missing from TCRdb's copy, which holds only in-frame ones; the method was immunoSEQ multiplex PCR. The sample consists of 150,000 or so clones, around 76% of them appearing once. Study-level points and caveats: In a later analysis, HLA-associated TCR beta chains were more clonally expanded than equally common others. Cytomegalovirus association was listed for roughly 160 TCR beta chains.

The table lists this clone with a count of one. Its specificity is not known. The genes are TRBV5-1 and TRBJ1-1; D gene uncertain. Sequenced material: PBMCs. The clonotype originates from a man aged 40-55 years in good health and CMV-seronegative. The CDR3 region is CASSRGGTEAFF. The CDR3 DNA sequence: TGCGCCAGCTCACGGGGTGGCACTGAAGCTTTCTTT.